Following are 24 T cell receptor beta chains from one sample sequenced in a study of Ad26.COV2.S vaccination and SARS-CoV-2 variants. TCRdb's copy holds only in-frame clones and misses some; the assay was immunoSEQ multiplex PCR. This sample has approximately 500,000 clones, with around 88% found just once. The treatment denotes: 15 to 20 received Ad26.COV2.S at low or high dose, single or two shots; about 5 received placebo; per-sample allocation not given. At day 63 after the first vaccine or placebo injection, samples were drawn. The sample was peripheral blood, taken in a trial of Ad26.COV2.S vaccine versus placebo. These TCRs come from a person aged 18 to 59 who received the Ad26.COV2.S COVID-19 vaccine or a placebo.

V gene TRBV6-5 combines with J gene TRBJ1-1; D may be TRBD1 (5 bases). Germline lookup yields CDR1 MNHEY and CDR2 SVGAGI. Deletions cut 2 bases from V and 9 bases from J, with 16 bases between. This CDR3 has 14 residues. The CDR3 region has the DNA TGTGCCAGCAGTTACGCCAGACAGACCCAAAAAGCTTTCTTT. Protein: CASSYARQTQKAFF.

The chain recombines TRBV14 with TRBJ2-1, with 15 positions matching TRBD2. The CDR3 totals 17 residues. Germline V gene lookup returns CDR1 SGHDN and CDR2 FVKESK. Trimming cost V 3 bases and J 1 base; bases outside gene matches: 1. The CDR3: CASSQGLAGGSYNEQFF. The CDR3 region has the DNA TGTGCCAGCAGCCAGGGACTAGCGGGAGGATCCTACAATGAGCAGTTCTTC.

The rearrangement joins TRBV29-1 to TRBJ1-2, with TRBD1 matching over 7 bases. The CDR3 loop spans 12 amino acids. Trimming at V came to 6 bases and at J to 7 bases, leaving 8 bases not matched to a gene. CDR1 and CDR2 from the germline V gene are SQVTM and ANQGSEA. The CDR3 DNA is TGCAGCGTGCCGACAGGGTTTGGTGGCTACACCTTC. Protein product: CSVPTGFGGYTF.

V gene TRBV7-6 combines with J gene TRBJ2-5; 7 bases are a match to TRBD1. The CDR3 runs to 17 residues. V trimming: 1 base; J trimming: 2 bases; junction bases outside the gene matches: 10. CDR1 and CDR2 (germline): SGHVS, FNYEAQ. The CDR3 sequence: CASSLVVVTGFQETQYF. CDR3 DNA: TGTGCCAGCAGCTTAGTAGTCGTGACAGGGTTTCAAGAGACCCAGTACTTC.

This sequence joins TRBV14 and TRBJ2-7, with TRBD2 identical over 15 bases. J gave up 3 bases and V 0 bases, and 12 bases lay outside the gene matches. Germline assignment: CDR1 SGHDN and CDR2 FVKESK. The CDR3 contains 20 residues. The CDR3 reads CASSQDPRTSGRAVLYEQYF. The CDR3 nucleotides are TGTGCCAGCAGCCAAGACCCAAGGACTAGCGGGAGGGCCGTACTCTACGAGCAGTACTTC.

This clone was detected only once. The chain combines TRBV30 with TRBJ1-4; maybe TRBD1 (6 bases). Germline V gives CDR1 GTSNPN, CDR2 SVGIG (reference sequence). The CDR3 is 13 amino acids. The V and J ends lost 7 bases and 6 bases respectively, with 15 bases between them. CDR3 loop: CALKKGHDEKLFF. The CDR3 bases are TGTGCCTTGAAGAAGGGACATGATGAAAAACTGTTTTTT.

The chain uses TRBV27 and TRBJ1-6; D gene uncertain. The CDR3 contains 15 residues. V was shortened by 4 bases and J by 7 bases, with 14 bases between the two germline ends. Germline assignment: CDR1 MNHEY and CDR2 SMNVEV (reference sequence). The CDR3 reads CASSSHGRKNSPLHF. CDR3 DNA sequence: TGTGCCAGCAGTTCCCACGGCAGAAAGAATTCACCCCTCCACTTT.

Only one count was recorded for this clone. The CDR3 sequence is CASSLGPGDYGYTF. CDR3 in DNA: TGCGCCAGCAGCTTGGGCCCGGGCGACTATGGCTACACCTTC. The rearrangement joins TRBV5-1 to TRBJ1-2; D is unresolved. The CDR3 contains 14 residues. CDR1 SGHRS and CDR2 YFSETQ come from the germline V gene. Trimming left V 0 bases short and J 3 bases short, with 9 bases between. Drawing the rest from reference TRBV5-1 and TRBJ1-2, the complete variable domain is KAGVTQTPRYLIKTRGQQVTLSCSPISGHRSVSWYQQTPGQGLQFLFEYFSETQRNKGNFPGRFSGRQFSNSRSEMNVSTLELGDSALYLCASSLGPGDYGYTFGSGTRLTVV.

This chain uses TRBV29-1 with TRBJ2-3; D is perhaps TRBD2 (5 bases). The germline CDR1 and CDR2 sequences are SQVTM and ANQGSEA. The CDR3 totals 13 residues. Trimming took off 3 bases at V and 4 bases at J, with 11 bases between the two ends. For the CDR3, the DNA is TGCAGCGTTGATGTTGTTAGCGCAGATACGCAGTATTTT. Amino acids: CSVDVVSADTQYF.

The rearrangement joins TRBV5-6 to TRBJ1-2; weak D call: TRBD1 (5 bases). The length of the CDR3 is 16 residues. V was pared by 5 bases and J by 5 bases, with 22 bases between. Germline V lookup: CDR1 SGHDT, CDR2 YYEEEE. The CDR3 sequence is CASRQDTIIGAYGYTF. The CDR3 bases are TGTGCCAGCAGACAGGACACGATCATCGGGGCTTATGGCTACACCTTC.

This rearrangement joins TRBV27 to TRBJ1-1; 7 bases map to TRBD1. CDR1 and CDR2 from the germline V gene are MNHEY and SMNVEV (reference sequence). V lost 5 bases to trimming and J lost 2 bases; unmatched junction nucleotides: 5. CDR3 size: 14 residues. CDR3 in amino acids: CASSPGTANTEAFF. The CDR3 DNA reads as TGTGCCAGCAGTCCAGGGACAGCCAACACTGAAGCTTTCTTT.

This chain links TRBV18 with TRBJ2-7; D is uncertain. The CDR3 consists of 12 residues. CDR1 and CDR2 (germline): KGHSH, LQKENI. Trimming cost V 4 bases and J 7 bases, with 11 bases left between them. The chain's CDR3 is CASSRDGWEQYF. The CDR3 region has the DNA TGTGCCAGCTCACGTGATGGATGGGAGCAGTACTTC.

Written as DNA, the CDR3 is TGTGCCAGCAGCGAATGGGGGCCCCTCAACTATGGCTACACCTTC. This encodes CASSEWGPLNYGYTF. The genes are TRBV28 and TRBJ1-2; a weak D match, TRBD1 (6 bases). V was clipped by 6 bases and J by 2 bases, with 16 bases between them. The length of the CDR3 is 15 residues. Germline CDR1 is MDHEN and CDR2 is SYDVKM.

The genes are TRBV23-1 and TRBJ2-7, with D tentatively TRBD2 (5 bases). TRBV23-1 is treated as an ORF (open reading frame) with a function not yet certain. V lost 6 bases, J lost 4 bases, and 22 bases lay in between. The CDR3 length is 16 residues. The CDR3 DNA is TGCGCCAGCAGACCTTTACGGAGGATACGAAAGTACGAGCAGTACTTC. Encoded protein: CASRPLRRIRKYEQYF.

Only a few counts were recorded for this clone. This chain joins TRBV4-2 and TRBJ1-4; 7 bases match TRBD1. Germline loops: CDR1 LGHNA, CDR2 YNFKEQ. The V gene end was trimmed by 5 bases and the J gene end by 8 bases; junction bases not matched to a gene: 14. This CDR3 contains 16 residues. The DNA for the CDR3 is TGTGCCAGCAGCATGACAGGGAGTGAGTCGGAAGAAAAACTGTTTTTT. Translating gives CASSMTGSESEEKLFF.

This clone occurred once. This sequence joins TRBV7-3 and TRBJ1-1; maybe TRBD1 (5 bases). V gave up 2 bases and J gave up 4 bases, with 11 bases separating them. The CDR3 covers 14 residues. Germline CDR1 and CDR2: SGHTA and FQGTGA. The CDR3 bases are TGTGCCAGCAGCTTATGGGGGGTGGCCACTGAAGCTTTCTTT. Translating it yields CASSLWGVATEAFF.

On this clone: The sample contains more than one DNA sequence encoding this CDR3. The genes are TRBV5-6 and TRBJ1-5; D is uncertain. Trimming removed 0 bases at V and 0 bases at J, with 7 bases between. Germline CDR1 is SGHDT and CDR2 is YYEEEE. CDR3 length: 15 residues. The CDR3 DNA reads as TGTGCCAGCAGCTTGGCCGGGGTTAGCAATCAGCCCCAGCATTTT. It specifies CASSLAGVSNQPQHF.

The chain combines TRBV15 with TRBJ2-7; 13 bases align to TRBD2. The CDR3 runs to 17 residues. The trim removed 3 bases at V and 0 bases at J, leaving 5 bases unmatched. Looked up from germline, CDR1 is LNHNV and CDR2 is YYDKDF (reference sequence). This CDR3 reads CATSSTWTSGSSYEQYF. CDR3 nucleotide sequence: TGTGCCACCAGCAGCACTTGGACTAGCGGGAGCTCCTACGAGCAGTACTTC.

The V and J genes are TRBV27 and TRBJ2-3; D is uncertain. The germline V and J ends were trimmed by 4 bases and 1 base, with 15 bases remaining between them. The CDR3 is 16 amino acids. CDR1 is MNHEY and CDR2 is SMNVEV in the germline V gene (reference sequence). The CDR3 bases are TGTGCCAGCAGTTACGGCCCCCCAGCCCGCACAGATACGCAGTATTTT. This encodes CASSYGPPARTDTQYF.

This clone appeared a few times. J is TRBJ2-5 and V is TRBV5-4; 9 bases are shared with TRBD1. Trimming at V came to 4 bases and at J to 5 bases, leaving 12 bases not matched to a gene. The CDR3 length is 16 residues. Germline V gene data show CDR1 as SGHNT and CDR2 as YYREEE (reference sequence). Written as DNA, the CDR3 is TGTGCCAGCAGCCAAATTGGGACAGGGCTGTGGGAGACCCAGTACTTC. It yields the protein CASSQIGTGLWETQYF.

V and J are TRBV19 and TRBJ2-7; D may be TRBD1 or TRBD2 (5 bases each). The CDR3 is 12 amino acids. V was cut by 4 bases and J by 2 bases, with 6 bases left in between. The germline gives CDR1 LNHDA, CDR2 SQIVND (reference sequence). In nucleotides, the CDR3 is TGTGCCAGTAGTAGGGGGACCTACGAGCAGTACTTC. Amino acid sequence: CASSRGTYEQYF.

In this sample, this clone turned up once. The V call is TRBV19, the J call TRBJ2-2; no definite D call. The germline V and J ends were trimmed by 1 base and 4 bases, with 7 bases remaining between them. This CDR3 contains 14 residues. From germline, CDR1 is LNHDA and CDR2 SQIVND (reference sequence). The CDR3 here is CASSIGGTTGELFF. As DNA, the CDR3 is TGTGCCAGTAGTATAGGCGGAACCACCGGGGAGCTGTTTTTT.

The V call is TRBV30, the J call TRBJ1-3, with D possibly matching TRBD1 (5 bases). Trimming took 2 bases from V and 0 from J, leaving 14 bases between them. The CDR3 totals 16 residues. Germline loops: CDR1 GTSNPN, CDR2 SVGIG (reference sequence). CDR3 nucleotides: TGTGCCTGGAGTATCCAGGGCCCTTTCTCTGGAAACACCATATATTTT. Its protein product is CAWSIQGPFSGNTIYF.

This sequence joins TRBV28 and TRBJ2-1; possible D gene TRBD1, 6 bases. Germline lookup yields CDR1 MDHEN and CDR2 SYDVKM. CDR3 length: 15 amino acids. V was cut by 2 bases and J by 0 bases, with 8 bases left in between. In DNA form, the CDR3 reads TGTGCCAGCAGTTTAACAGGGCCCTCCTACAATGAGCAGTTCTTC. It translates to CASSLTGPSYNEQFF.